Listed here are 20 T cell receptor beta chains from one sample, sequenced in a study of T cell responses to AZD1222 COVID-19 vaccine. This table comes from immunoSEQ multiplex PCR, and its TCRdb copy is limited to in-frame clones, with some not included. The sample holds about 96,000 clones, almost 90% seen once. The sequencing used peripheral blood, collected on day 0 of AZD1222 vaccination. Receptors were obtained from an adult in good health.

The chain combines TRBV7-3 with TRBJ2-7, with TRBD2 identical over 10 bases. The CDR3 length is 15 residues. With 5 bases clipped from V and 4 bases from J, the junction kept 8 bases outside the gene matches. Germline-derived CDR1 and CDR2 are SGHTA and FQGTGA. In DNA, the CDR3 is TGTGCCAGCAGCCGAGCTAGCGGGAGTGGTTACGAGCAGTACTTC. Its translation: CASSRASGSGYEQYF.

This clone was found once. J is TRBJ1-4 and V is TRBV5-5, with D uncertain. The CDR3 runs 14 residues. From germline, CDR1 is SGHKS and CDR2 YYEKEE (reference sequence). Trimming took 1 base from V and 0 from J, leaving 4 bases between them. CDR3 loop: CASSLRSTNEKLFF. The CDR3 nucleotides are TGTGCCAGCAGCTTGAGATCAACTAATGAAAAACTGTTTTTT.

V gene TRBV19 combines with J gene TRBJ2-7, with 8 positions matching TRBD1. V lost 3 bases, J lost 7 bases, and 5 bases stayed unmatched. This CDR3 contains 13 residues. Germline V gives CDR1 LNHDA, CDR2 SQIVND (reference sequence). The CDR3 coding sequence is TGTGCCAGTAGTATCGACAGGGGTGGGGAGCAGTACTTC. Translated: CASSIDRGGEQYF.

This rearrangement joins TRBV7-3 to TRBJ1-2; D ambiguous. V lost 5 bases and J lost 3, with 10 bases in between. Germline CDR1 is SGHTA and CDR2 is FQGTGA. This CDR3 comprises 13 residues. The CDR3: CASSLGEDYGYTF. The DNA for the CDR3 is TGTGCCAGCAGCCTCGGAGAGGACTATGGCTACACCTTC.

This chain joins TRBV14 and TRBJ2-1, with 9 bases lining up with TRBD1. The J segment lost 4 bases and the V segment lost 4 bases, leaving 11 bases of the junction unmatched. The CDR3 is 17 residues long. CDR1 is SGHDN and CDR2 is FVKESK in the germline V gene. The DNA for the CDR3 is TGTGCCAGCAGCCCCCCGGACAGGGGAGCCTTTTACAATGAGCAGTTCTTC. Its protein is CASSPPDRGAFYNEQFF.

CDR3 protein: CASTDRSSYNSPLHF. CDR3 coding DNA: TGTGCCAGCACCGACAGGAGCTCCTATAATTCACCCCTCCACTTT. J is TRBJ1-6 and V is TRBV11-1, with D perhaps TRBD1 (6 bases). The V gene lost 7 bases and the J gene lost 0 bases, with 10 bases spanning the gap. Germline assignment: CDR1 SGHAT and CDR2 FQDESV (reference sequence). The CDR3 length is 15 residues. Variable domain in full (rest from reference TRBV11-1 and TRBJ1-6): EAEVAQSPRYKITEKSQAVAFWCDPISGHATLYWYRQILGQGPELLVQFQDESVVDDSQLPKDRFSAERLKGVDSTLKIQPAELGDSAMYLCASTDRSSYNSPLHFGNGTRLTVT.

The chain joins TRBV19 to TRBJ2-3; D is ambiguous. This CDR3 comprises 13 residues. Trimming stripped 3 bases from V and 11 bases from J, with 15 bases between. From germline, CDR1 is LNHDA and CDR2 SQIVND (reference sequence). DNA of the CDR3: TGTGCCAGTAGTATTCCTCCCCAACTTGAGCAGTATTTT. Translation gives CASSIPPQLEQYF.

V usage is TRBV6-5 and J usage is TRBJ2-1; D could derive from TRBD1 or TRBD2 (5 bases each). Trimming cost V 7 bases and J 8 bases, with 18 bases left between them. Germline V gene sequence: CDR1 MNHEY, CDR2 SVGAGI. The CDR3 is made up of 14 amino acids. The CDR3 spells CASNRDGRPHEQFF. In nucleotides, the CDR3 is TGTGCCAGCAACCGGGACGGACGCCCCCATGAGCAGTTCTTC.

In this sample, this clone turned up once. This sequence joins TRBV7-3 and TRBJ2-1, with 7 bases aligning to TRBD2. Germline CDR1 SGHTA, CDR2 FQGTGA. With 1 base clipped from V and 7 bases from J, the junction kept 13 bases outside the gene matches. This CDR3 spans 17 amino acids. The CDR3 protein is CASSLKVGAGRLNEQFF. The DNA for the CDR3 is TGTGCCAGCAGCTTAAAGGTCGGAGCGGGACGATTGAATGAGCAGTTCTTC. The complete variable domain, with remaining parts taken from reference TRBV7-3 and TRBJ2-1, reads GAGVSQTPSNKVTEKGKYVELRCDPISGHTALYWYRQSLGQGPEFLIYFQGTGAADDSGLPNDRFFAVRPEGSVSTLKIQRTERGDSAVYLCASSLKVGAGRLNEQFFGPGTRLTVL.

J is TRBJ1-6 and V is TRBV28, with D hard to call. The V gene's germline CDR1 is MDHEN and CDR2 SYDVKM. The V end lost 10 bases, the J end lost 0 bases, and 13 bases lay between the germline ends. This CDR3 spans 15 amino acids. The CDR3: CATEGGSSYNSPLHF. The CDR3 DNA follows: TGTGCCACGGAAGGAGGGAGCTCCTATAATTCACCCCTCCACTTT.

V usage is TRBV19 and J usage is TRBJ2-7; 8 nucleotides align to TRBD2. CDR3 size: 14 residues. Germline V gene data show CDR1 as LNHDA and CDR2 as SQIVND (reference sequence). Trimming at V came to 6 bases and at J to 4 bases, leaving 8 bases not matched to a gene. Here the CDR3 reads CASRQAGARYEQYF. The CDR3 bases are TGTGCCAGTAGACAAGCGGGAGCGAGGTACGAGCAGTACTTC.

The chain couples TRBV21-1 to TRBJ2-7; TRBD1, as called in the table, went unchecked against the DNA. TRBV21-1 is annotated as a pseudogene. This CDR3 is 16 amino acids long. The CDR3 DNA follows: TGTGCCAGCAGCAAAGAGGCCCGGGACAGTGCCTACGAGCAGTACTTC. Protein sequence: CASSKEARDSAYEQYF.

The rearrangement links TRBV28 to TRBJ2-1; TRBD1 agrees at 8 bases. Germline CDR1 reads MDHEN; CDR2 reads SYDVKM. The CDR3 extends over 13 amino acids. J was trimmed by 8 bases and V by 6 bases; bases with no gene match: 6. The CDR3 spells CASRFRGRDEQFF. The CDR3 DNA is TGTGCCAGCAGGTTCAGGGGGCGCGATGAGCAGTTCTTC. Combining the CDR3 with reference TRBV28 and TRBJ2-1 gives the whole variable domain DVKVTQSSRYLVKRTGEKVFLECVQDMDHENMFWYRQDPGLGLRLIYFSYDVKMKEKGDIPEGYSVSREKKERFSLILESASTNQTSMYLCASRFRGRDEQFFGPGTRLTVL.

The V and J genes are TRBV28 and TRBJ2-7; 8 nucleotides line up with TRBD1. The CDR3 consists of 21 residues. Germline V lookup: CDR1 MDHEN, CDR2 SYDVKM. Trimming at V came to 4 bases and at J to 0 bases, leaving 23 bases not matched to a gene. CDR3 sequence (DNA): TGTGCCAGCAGTTACCCATTGCTCCCGGGACAGGTCGGCAGTGGCTCCTACGAGCAGTACTTC. Residues: CASSYPLLPGQVGSGSYEQYF.

The CDR3 bases are TGTGCCACCAGGACAGGGAATGGAGATACGCAGTATTTT. Encoded protein: CATRTGNGDTQYF. This rearrangement joins TRBV19 to TRBJ2-3, with 8 positions matching TRBD1. Germline V gives CDR1 LNHDA, CDR2 SQIVND (reference sequence). The V segment lost 10 bases and the J segment 5 bases; nucleotides outside the gene matches: 8. The CDR3 extends over 13 amino acids.

V gene TRBV5-4 combines with J gene TRBJ2-2; D assignment may be TRBD1 or TRBD2 (5 bases each). The CDR3 length is 13 residues. Germline values: CDR1 SGHNT, CDR2 YYREEE (reference sequence). V gave up 4 bases and J gave up 5 bases, with 9 bases separating them. The CDR3 spells CASSRWGTGELFF. The CDR3 DNA reads as TGTGCCAGCAGCCGTTGGGGGACCGGGGAGCTGTTTTTT.

Note on this clone: The same CDR3 also results from other DNA sequences found in this sample. V is TRBV6-5 and J is TRBJ2-7; D not resolved. This CDR3 spans 11 amino acids. The ends were cut back, 6 bases at V and 3 bases at J, with 6 bases in the middle. CDR1 and CDR2 (germline): MNHEY, SVGAGI. As DNA, the CDR3 is TGTGCCAGCAGCTCACTCTACGAGCAGTACTTC. This codes for CASSSLYEQYF.

V usage is TRBV6-2 or TRBV6-3 and J usage is TRBJ1-2; no firm D call. V lost 2 bases to trimming and J lost 2 bases, with 9 bases between them. CDR1 and CDR2 (germline): MNHEY, SVGEGT. CDR3 length: 14 residues. CDR3 sequence: CASSYKQGNYGYTF. CDR3 sequence (DNA): TGTGCCAGCAGTTACAAGCAAGGGAACTATGGCTACACCTTC.

This sequence joins TRBV7-9 and TRBJ2-3, with D perhaps TRBD2 (5 bases). CDR3 length: 17 amino acids. V was shortened by 4 bases and J by 0 bases, with 17 bases between the two germline ends. CDR1 is SEHNR, CDR2 FQNEAQ, per germline (reference sequence). CDR3 sequence (DNA): TGTGCCAGCAGCTCTCAATGGACTGATTTTAGCACAGATACGCAGTATTTT. Protein product: CASSSQWTDFSTDTQYF.

The CDR3 DNA reads as TGTGCCAGCAGCTTAGACCGGGTTAACAATGAGCAGTTCTTC. Translation gives CASSLDRVNNEQFF. The chain combines TRBV7-2 with TRBJ2-1; D is unclear. Germline CDR1 and CDR2: SGHTA and FQGNSA. This CDR3 region has 14 residues. Trimming took 1 base from V and 5 from J, leaving 9 bases between them.